This T cell receptor beta chain was recorded in a study of T-cell reconstitution after alpha-beta-depleted transplantation in children. Study results and limitations: After one year, T-cell counts and TCRbeta diversity mostly came from new T cells. After transplant, at about two months, alpha-beta T cells were reportedly derived from several hundred expanded graft clones.

Germline CDR1 is SGHRS and CDR2 is YFSETQ. The CDR3 loop spans 16 amino acids. Trimming removed 0 bases from V and 2 bases from J; junction bases left unmatched: 7. This clonotype turned up a few times. Its antigen is as yet unknown. Preparation of the TCRbeta library was carried out with unique molecular identifiers. TCRdb re-analysed the PCR reads in MiXCR, keeping a single row per CDR3 protein. Found here are 440,000 or so distinct CDR3 sequences, around two fifths of them singletons; the top ten hold 27%. The receptor comes from a girl aged 2 to 9 with aplastic anemia, due to receive a stem cell transplant. The J gene is TRBJ2-7, the V gene TRBV5-1; TRBD1 agrees at 8 bases. The sequencing used PBMCs, collected before TCRalphabeta/CD19-depleted stem cell transplant. CDR3 sequence: CASSLGSGGIPYEQYF. For the CDR3, the DNA is TGCGCCAGCAGCTTGGGGTCAGGGGGCATACCCTACGAGCAGTACTTC.